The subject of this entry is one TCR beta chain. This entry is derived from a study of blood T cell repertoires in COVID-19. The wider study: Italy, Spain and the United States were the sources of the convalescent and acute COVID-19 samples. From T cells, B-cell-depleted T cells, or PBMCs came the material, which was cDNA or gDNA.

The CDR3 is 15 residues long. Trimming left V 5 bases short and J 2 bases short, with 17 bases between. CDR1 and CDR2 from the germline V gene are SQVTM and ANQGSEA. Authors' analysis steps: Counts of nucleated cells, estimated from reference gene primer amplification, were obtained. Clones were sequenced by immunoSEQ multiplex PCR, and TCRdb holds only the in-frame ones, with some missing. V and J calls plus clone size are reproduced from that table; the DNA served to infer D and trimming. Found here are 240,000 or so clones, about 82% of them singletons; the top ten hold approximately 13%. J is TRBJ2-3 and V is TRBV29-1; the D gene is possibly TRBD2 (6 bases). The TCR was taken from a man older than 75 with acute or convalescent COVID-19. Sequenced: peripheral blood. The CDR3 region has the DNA TGCAGCGTTTCTCCCGGGACTGTATTCACAGATACGCAGTATTTT. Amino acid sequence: CSVSPGTVFTDTQYF.